One and the same sample provided the 23 T cell receptor beta chains below, sequenced in a study of lymphopenia after photon versus proton radiotherapy (dated by TCRdb to the late 2010s). Receptor amplification or capture employed the immunoSEQ multiplex PCR assay. TCRdb stores this immuneACCESS table with in-frame sequences only. Part of the clones is absent; in the studies checked, under half of the shortfall reflects unresolved V genes, and no reason is known for the rest. The table for this sample lists 8,000 or so clones; 85% to 90% of them were counted only once. The ten most abundant clones make up over 20% of the sample. This specimen was peripheral blood, taken from a patient treated with photon-based radiotherapy. Every receptor here comes from a man older than 75 with cholangiocarcinoma.

This chain uses TRBV6-1 with TRBJ2-2, with D unclear. Germline CDR1 MNHNS, CDR2 SASEGT. This CDR3 is built from 14 residues. The V end was cut by 0 bases, the J end by 3 bases, with 5 bases between. The CDR3 DNA reads TGTGCCAGCAGTGAAGCAGGAGACACCGGGGAGCTGTTTTTT. Translation: CASSEAGDTGELFF.

The chain joins TRBV7-3 to TRBJ2-2; no reliable D call. Germline CDR1 SGHTA, CDR2 FQGTGA. V was cut by 3 bases and J by 2 bases, with 4 bases left in between. The CDR3 covers 13 residues. The CDR3 loop is CASSFSNTGELFF. The CDR3, as DNA: TGTGCCAGCAGCTTCAGTAACACCGGGGAGCTGTTTTTT.

The rearrangement joins TRBV5-4 to TRBJ2-1, with 7 bases fitting TRBD2. The V segment lost 5 bases and the J segment 5 bases; nucleotides outside the gene matches: 10. Germline V gives CDR1 SGHNT, CDR2 YYREEE (reference sequence). This CDR3 contains 15 residues. In nucleotides, the CDR3 is TGTGCCAGCAGGAAGCGGGGAGGCCTCGACAATGAGCAGTTCTTC. Protein sequence: CASRKRGGLDNEQFF.

The chain uses TRBV5-1 and TRBJ2-3; 8 bases agree with TRBD2. Germline V CDR1 and CDR2: SGHRS, YFSETQ. This CDR3 comprises 15 residues. V was pared by 2 bases and J by 1 base, with 3 bases of the junction left unmatched. The chain's CDR3 is CASSFGGAGTDTQYF. The CDR3 DNA follows: TGCGCCAGCAGCTTCGGGGGGGCCGGCACAGATACGCAGTATTTT.

The rearrangement uses TRBV29-1 and TRBJ1-1, with a weak D call TRBD1 (5 bases). CDR1 is SQVTM and CDR2 is ANQGSEA in the germline V gene. The CDR3 runs to 12 residues. Trimming removed 4 bases at V and 5 bases at J, with 11 bases between. Here the CDR3 DNA reads TGCAGCGTTGCCCAGGGAAGAACTGAAGCTTTCTTT. It is translated as CSVAQGRTEAFF.

This chain uses TRBV7-2 with TRBJ2-7; 7 bases align to TRBD2. CDR3 size: 14 residues. V lost 1 base and J lost 7; bases outside the gene matches: 7. Looked up from germline, CDR1 is SGHTA and CDR2 is FQGNSA. The DNA of the CDR3 is TGTGCCAGCAGCTTAGGACTAGCTACGCGGGAGCAGTACTTC. This gives the protein CASSLGLATREQYF.

The V call is TRBV6-4, the J call TRBJ2-3; 14 nucleotides align to TRBD2. CDR1 MRHNA and CDR2 SNTAGT come from the germline V gene. V lost 7 bases to trimming and J lost 4 bases; unmatched junction nucleotides: 4. The CDR3 sequence is 15 residues long. The CDR3 spells CASIGTSGGADTQYF. The CDR3 DNA reads as TGTGCCAGCATCGGGACTAGCGGGGGAGCAGATACGCAGTATTTT.

The chain uses TRBV5-1 and TRBJ2-5; 9 bases are shared with TRBD1. The CDR3 is made up of 16 amino acids. V was pared by 4 bases and J by 1 base, with 8 bases of the junction left unmatched. Per the germline V gene, CDR1 is SGHRS and CDR2 is YFSETQ. As DNA, the CDR3 is TGCGCCAGCAGCCTCGGGACAGGGAGGGCCCAAGAGACCCAGTACTTC. Translated, it gives CASSLGTGRAQETQYF.

The V and J genes are TRBV5-4 and TRBJ2-7; D is unclear. Germline V gives CDR1 SGHNT, CDR2 YYREEE (reference sequence). This CDR3 is built from 13 residues. V lost 3 bases and J 3 bases, leaving 10 bases between the germline ends. Here the CDR3 reads CASSSPNSYEQYF. The CDR3 DNA follows: TGTGCCAGCAGCTCCCCCAACAGCTACGAGCAGTACTTC. Using reference TRBV5-4 and TRBJ2-7 for the parts outside the CDR3, the full variable domain is ETGVTQSPTHLIKTRGQQVTLRCSSQSGHNTVSWYQQALGQGPQFIFQYYREEENGRGNFPPRFSGLQFPNYSSELNVNALELDDSALYLCASSSPNSYEQYFGPGTRLTVT.

This chain links TRBV11-2 with TRBJ2-5, with D possibly matching TRBD1 (6 bases). The germline gives CDR1 SGHAT, CDR2 FQNNGV. V was shortened by 4 bases and J by 1 base, with 10 bases between the two germline ends. CDR3 length: 14 residues. CDR3 nucleotide sequence: TGTGCCAGCAGCTATCGGACAGTCCAAGAGACCCAGTACTTC. Amino acids: CASSYRTVQETQYF.

This rearrangement joins TRBV27 to TRBJ2-3; D possibly corresponds to TRBD2 (7 bases). Germline-derived CDR1 and CDR2 are MNHEY and SMNVEV (reference sequence). The germline V and J ends were trimmed by 3 bases and 2 bases, with 12 bases remaining between them. This CDR3 contains 15 residues. CDR3 in amino acids: CASSLRGPYTDTQYF. In DNA form, the CDR3 reads TGTGCCAGCAGTTTGCGGGGGCCGTACACAGATACGCAGTATTTT.

This clone is a singleton in its sample. V is TRBV28 and J is TRBJ2-7; perhaps TRBD1 as D (5 bases). V lost 6 bases and J 1 base, leaving 7 bases between the germline ends. The CDR3 runs to 12 residues. Germline V gene sequence: CDR1 MDHEN, CDR2 SYDVKM. The CDR3 reads CASRKGSYEQYF. The CDR3 nucleotides are TGTGCCAGCAGAAAGGGGTCCTACGAGCAGTACTTC.

The chain uses TRBV14 and TRBJ2-5; TRBD2 is a possible D gene (6 bases). CDR1 and CDR2 from the germline V gene are SGHDN and FVKESK. The CDR3 is made up of 13 amino acids. Trimming stripped 4 bases from V and 9 bases from J, with 15 bases between. The CDR3 protein is CASSLAGSGAQYF. Here the CDR3 DNA reads TGTGCCAGCAGCCTTGCGGGATCTGGCGCCCAGTACTTC.

V usage is TRBV4-2 and J usage is TRBJ1-1; TRBD1 might be the D (6 bases). In germline, CDR1 is LGHNA, CDR2 YNFKEQ. V dropped 1 base and J dropped 3 bases, with 15 bases sitting between them. The CDR3 runs to 16 residues. CDR3 protein: CASSQVGGAEDTEAFF. CDR3 sequence (DNA): TGTGCCAGCAGCCAAGTCGGGGGCGCAGAGGACACTGAAGCTTTCTTT.

J is TRBJ2-7 and V is TRBV30; D is tentatively TRBD1 or TRBD2 (5 bases each). Deletions cut 8 bases from V and 5 bases from J, with 19 bases between. Germline V CDR1 and CDR2: GTSNPN, SVGIG (reference sequence). CDR3 size: 13 residues. CDR3 sequence reads: CALRARGRNEQYF. CDR3 nucleotide sequence: TGTGCCCTGAGGGCTCGGGGACGGAACGAGCAGTACTTC.

The chain couples TRBV6-5 to TRBJ2-1; D is uncertain. CDR1 MNHEY and CDR2 SVGAGI come from the germline V gene. Trimming stripped 2 bases from V and 7 bases from J, with 6 bases between. This CDR3 is 12 amino acids long. The CDR3 bases are TGTGCCAGCAGTTACGGGCAGAATGAGCAGTTCTTC. It specifies CASSYGQNEQFF.

The genes are TRBV15 and TRBJ2-3; possibly TRBD1 for D (5 bases). Germline CDR1 and CDR2: LNHNV and YYDKDF (reference sequence). CDR3 length: 15 amino acids. V lost 0 bases to trimming and J lost 4 bases, with 11 bases between them. The CDR3 DNA sequence: TGTGCCACCAGCAGAGAGCAGGGTCGGGCAGATACGCAGTATTTT. Its protein is CATSREQGRADTQYF.

As to this clone: A read error may account for a junction end that differs from germline. In DNA, the CDR3 is TGTGCCAGCAGTGAAGTGGCTAGCGGGGGCGGGACCCGGTACTTC. Amino acid sequence: CASSEVASGGGTRYF. The chain links TRBV6-1 to TRBJ2-5, with 10 nucleotides matching TRBD2. The CDR3 is 15 amino acids. Germline V gene data show CDR1 as MNHNS and CDR2 as SASEGT.

This chain uses TRBV30 with TRBJ2-7; 7 bases are a match to TRBD1. Germline CDR1 is GTSNPN and CDR2 is SVGIG (reference sequence). The V and J ends lost 5 bases and 7 bases, in that order; junction bases with no gene match: 11. The CDR3 spans 13 residues. CDR3 amino acids: CAWEKGTVGEQYF. In DNA, the CDR3 is TGTGCCTGGGAAAAGGGGACAGTTGGTGAGCAGTACTTC.

This sequence joins TRBV18 and TRBJ2-3; D perhaps matches TRBD1 (6 bases). V dropped 6 bases and J dropped 2 bases, with 18 bases sitting between them. Germline V gene sequence: CDR1 KGHSH, CDR2 LQKENI. This CDR3 spans 16 amino acids. As DNA, the CDR3 is TGTGCCAGCTCCCCAGGGGCAGGGTCACTCACAGATACGCAGTATTTT. This encodes CASSPGAGSLTDTQYF.

This chain uses TRBV5-1 with TRBJ2-5, with TRBD2 matching over 11 bases. The CDR3 runs 15 residues. CDR1 and CDR2 from the germline V gene are SGHRS and YFSETQ. Trimming took 4 bases from V and 5 from J; bases not matched to a gene: 7. The CDR3 DNA is TGCGCCAGCAGCGATATAGCGGGGGGGCGGGAGACCCAGTACTTC. Its protein is CASSDIAGGRETQYF.

The CDR3 nucleotides read TGTGCCAGTAGTGTAATTGCGAGCACTGAAGCTTTCTTT. Its translation is CASSVIASTEAFF. This sequence joins TRBV19 and TRBJ1-1; D ambiguous. The CDR3 is 13 amino acids. V was pared by 5 bases and J by 4 bases, with 11 bases between. CDR1 LNHDA and CDR2 SQIVND come from the germline V gene (reference sequence).

V usage is TRBV10-3 and J usage is TRBJ2-2; the D gene is possibly TRBD2 (6 bases). Trimming stripped 10 bases from V and 3 bases from J, with 12 bases between. CDR1 and CDR2 (germline): ENHRY, SYGVKD. This CDR3 spans 13 amino acids. The CDR3 here is CATRRGDTGELFF. The DNA for the CDR3 is TGTGCCACCAGGAGGGGCGACACCGGGGAGCTGTTTTTT.